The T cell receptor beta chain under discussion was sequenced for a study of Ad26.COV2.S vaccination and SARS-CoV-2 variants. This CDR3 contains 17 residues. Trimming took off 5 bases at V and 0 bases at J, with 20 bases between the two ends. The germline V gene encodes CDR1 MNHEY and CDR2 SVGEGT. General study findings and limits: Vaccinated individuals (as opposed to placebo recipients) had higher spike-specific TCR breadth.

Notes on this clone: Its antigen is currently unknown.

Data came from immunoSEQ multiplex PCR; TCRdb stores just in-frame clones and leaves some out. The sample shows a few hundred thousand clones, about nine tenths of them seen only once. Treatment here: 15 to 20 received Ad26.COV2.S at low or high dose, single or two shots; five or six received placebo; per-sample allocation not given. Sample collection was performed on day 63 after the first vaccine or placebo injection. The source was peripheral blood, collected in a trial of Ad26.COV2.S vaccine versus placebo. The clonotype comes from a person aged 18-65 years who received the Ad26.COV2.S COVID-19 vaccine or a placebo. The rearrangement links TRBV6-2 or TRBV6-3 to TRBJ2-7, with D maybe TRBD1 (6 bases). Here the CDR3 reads CASSTAGWGLSSYEQYF. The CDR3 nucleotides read TGTGCCAGCAGTACCGCGGGTTGGGGGCTCTCCTCCTACGAGCAGTACTTC.